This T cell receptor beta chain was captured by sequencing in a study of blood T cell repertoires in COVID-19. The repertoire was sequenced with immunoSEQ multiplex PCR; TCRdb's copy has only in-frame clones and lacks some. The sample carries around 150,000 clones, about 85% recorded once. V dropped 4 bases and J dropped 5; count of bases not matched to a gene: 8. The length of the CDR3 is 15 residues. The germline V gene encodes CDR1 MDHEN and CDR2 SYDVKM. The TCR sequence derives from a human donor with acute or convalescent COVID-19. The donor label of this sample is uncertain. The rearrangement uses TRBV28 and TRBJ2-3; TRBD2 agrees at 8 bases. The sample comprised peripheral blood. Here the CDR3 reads CASSSREGRGDTQYF. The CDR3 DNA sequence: TGTGCCAGCAGTTCACGGGAGGGACGAGGAGATACGCAGTATTTT.